The rows below give T cell receptor beta chains drawn from one sample of a study of blood T cell repertoires in COVID-19. Assay used: immunoSEQ multiplex PCR; TCRdb lists only in-frame clones, some missing. The sample has approximately 38,000 clones, around 92% seen once; the top ten hold 4.5% to 7%. What was sequenced was peripheral blood. Receptor source: a woman of 80 years or more with acute or convalescent COVID-19. The CDR3 runs from the conserved cysteine through the conserved F or W. Fields, in order: V gene, clone size, J gene, D gene, CDR3 DNA, CDR3 protein. D genes are given only for firm matches. The size of a clone is reported for some rows only, either as once, few or many, or as a class for expanded clones.

TRBV19	-	TRBJ2-1	TRBD1	TGTGCCAGTAGTATGTGGACAGGGGGCTATGAGCAGTTCTTC	CASSMWTGGYEQFF
TRBV2	-	TRBJ2-1	-	TGTGCCAGCAATTTCAGGGGAAGCTCCTACAATGAGCAGTTCTTC	CASNFRGSSYNEQFF
TRBV19	few	TRBJ1-5	TRBD1	TGTGCCAGTAGTAAGGACAGGGAGCAGCCCCAGCATTTT	CASSKDREQPQHF
TRBV7-3	-	TRBJ2-3	-	TGTGCCAGCAGCTCCCTTGCGGGGACAGATACGCAGTATTTT	CASSSLAGTDTQYF
TRBV5-1	-	TRBJ2-2	-	TGCGCCAGCAGCCCGGGTTGGGGGCGCATAGACACCGGGGAGCTGTTTTTT	CASSPGWGRIDTGELFF
TRBV5-1	once	TRBJ2-1	-	TGCGCCAGCAGCTTGGACCCGGCGGGCTCCTACAATGAGCAGTTCTTC	CASSLDPAGSYNEQFF
TRBV10-2	-	TRBJ2-2	TRBD1	TGCGCCAGCAGTTTACAGGGGGCGATCGGGGAGCTGTTTTTT	CASSLQGAIGELFF
TRBV3-1/TRBV3-2	-	TRBJ1-4	TRBD1	TGTGCCAGCAGCCTTGGGGACAGAGCTAATGAAAAACTGTTTTTT	CASSLGDRANEKLFF
TRBV28	-	TRBJ1-3	-	TGTGCCAGCAGTTTGTTACATACAAACTCTGGAAACACCATATATTTT	CASSLLHTNSGNTIYF
TRBV2	-	TRBJ1-6	-	TGTGCCAGCCATCGGAGAAATTCACCCCTCCACTTT	CASHRRNSPLHF
TRBV5-1	-	TRBJ2-1	TRBD1	TGCGCCAGCAGCTTGGAAACAGGGGTGAGAAATGAGCAGTTCTTC	CASSLETGVRNEQFF
TRBV6-5	-	TRBJ1-6	TRBD1	TGTGCCAGCAGTTACTCGGGACAGTATAATTCACCCCTCCACTTT	CASSYSGQYNSPLHF
TRBV5-1	-	TRBJ1-4	-	TGCGCCAGCAACAGGGACAAAGGGGAAAAACTGTTTTTT	CASNRDKGEKLFF
TRBV4-1	-	TRBJ1-4	-	TGCGCCAGCAGCCAAGTGGGGCCAGGGACTCGAACTAATGAAAAACTGTTTTTT	CASSQVGPGTRTNEKLFF
TRBV4-3	-	TRBJ1-1	TRBD1	TGCGCCAGCAGCCGGGCGATCGGGACAGGAACTGAAGCTTTCTTT	CASSRAIGTGTEAFF
TRBV5-1	-	TRBJ2-3	-	TGCGCCAGCAGCTTGGAACCAGCGGGTACAGGAACAGATACGCAGTATTTT	CASSLEPAGTGTDTQYF
TRBV6-2/TRBV6-3	few	TRBJ1-1	TRBD1	TGTGCCAGCAGTTACCCTCCGGGACAGGGGATGAGAACTGAAGCTTTCTTT	CASSYPPGQGMRTEAFF
TRBV12-3/TRBV12-4	once	TRBJ1-5	-	TGTGCCAGCAGTTTAAATCAGGGTCAGCCCCAGCATTTT	CASSLNQGQPQHF
TRBV7-2	-	TRBJ2-5	TRBD2	TGTGCCAGCAGCTCCTGGACTAGCGGAGAGACCCAGTACTTC	CASSSWTSGETQYF
TRBV7-9	-	TRBJ2-1	-	TGTGCCAGCAGCCTGCGGGAAGGGGTCTACAATGAGCAGTTCTTC	CASSLREGVYNEQFF